These 29 T cell receptor beta chains were sequenced from one sample in a study of blood T cell repertoires in COVID-19. The data were produced by immunoSEQ multiplex PCR, yet TCRdb's version contains in-frame clones alone and is incomplete. The table lists 150,000 or so clones, 93% of them singletons. Input material: peripheral blood. The source of these receptors is a woman aged 55-70 years with COVID-19, enrolled during active disease.

V gene TRBV19 combines with J gene TRBJ1-4; 9 bases align to TRBD1. CDR1 is LNHDA, CDR2 SQIVND, per germline (reference sequence). CDR3 length: 15 residues. V lost 7 bases, J lost 6 bases, and 9 bases stayed unmatched. The DNA of the CDR3 is TGTGCCAGTAAAGATCGGACAGGGGAGTATGAAAAACTGTTTTTT. This gives the protein CASKDRTGEYEKLFF.

V and J are TRBV7-9 and TRBJ2-2; possible D gene TRBD2, 5 bases. V lost 4 bases to trimming and J lost 2 bases, with 8 bases between them. CDR1 is SEHNR and CDR2 is FQNEAQ in the germline V gene (reference sequence). The CDR3 sequence is 14 residues long. CDR3 sequence: CASSSPGNTGELFF. CDR3 nucleotides: TGTGCCAGCAGCTCGCCGGGAAACACCGGGGAGCTGTTTTTT.

The V call is TRBV19, the J call TRBJ2-7; TRBD1 agrees at 10 bases. Per germline, CDR1 LNHDA and CDR2 SQIVND (reference sequence). The CDR3 is 12 amino acids. Trimming removed 9 bases from V and 6 bases from J; junction bases left unmatched: 5. This chain's CDR3 is CASRTGGAEQYF. CDR3 in DNA: TGTGCCAGCCGGACAGGGGGTGCCGAGCAGTACTTC.

This rearrangement joins TRBV7-9 to TRBJ1-1, with TRBD1 matching over 7 bases. The germline V gene encodes CDR1 SEHNR and CDR2 FQNEAQ (reference sequence). This CDR3 is built from 16 residues. V shed 5 bases and J 2 bases; nucleotides not matched to a gene: 11. The CDR3, as DNA: TGTGCCAGCAGCCCCGGACAGGTTCCCTCAAACACTGAAGCTTTCTTT. This encodes CASSPGQVPSNTEAFF.

The chain is built from TRBV7-9 and TRBJ1-2, with D hard to call. Per germline, CDR1 SEHNR and CDR2 FQNEAQ (reference sequence). Trimming stripped 4 bases from V and 8 bases from J, with 14 bases between. The CDR3 is 13 residues long. CDR3 loop: CASSYGPREGYTF. DNA of the CDR3: TGTGCCAGCAGCTACGGGCCCCGGGAGGGCTACACCTTC.

The J gene is TRBJ2-2, the V gene TRBV11-2; D not certain. CDR1 SGHAT and CDR2 FQNNGV come from the germline V gene. V was trimmed by 5 bases and J by 0 bases, leaving 7 bases between them. The CDR3 extends over 14 amino acids. CDR3 sequence: CASSPPSNTGELFF. The CDR3 DNA sequence: TGTGCCAGCAGCCCCCCTTCGAACACCGGGGAGCTGTTTTTT.

The V and J genes are TRBV6-5 and TRBJ1-6, with 11 bases identical to TRBD1. V dropped 6 bases and J dropped 8; count of bases not matched to a gene: 6. The CDR3 consists of 15 residues. CDR1 is MNHEY and CDR2 is SVGAGI in the germline V gene. The CDR3 DNA reads TGTGCCAGCAGCCGTGGACAGGGGGCTGATTCACCCCTCCACTTT. Translation: CASSRGQGADSPLHF.

This CDR3 reads CASSYRDRPGNEQFF. Here the CDR3 DNA reads TGTGCCAGCAGTTACCGGGACAGACCGGGGAATGAGCAGTTCTTC. The J gene is TRBJ2-1, the V gene TRBV6-2 or TRBV6-3, with 7 bases fitting TRBD1. The CDR3 runs to 15 residues. Germline assignment: CDR1 MNHEY and CDR2 SVGEGT. V was pared by 2 bases and J by 7 bases, with 8 bases of the junction left unmatched.

This chain connects TRBV11-1 to TRBJ2-5, with D perhaps matching TRBD2 (6 bases). With 1 base removed from V and 1 base from J, the gap between germline ends came to 13 bases. Germline CDR1 SGHAT, CDR2 FQDESV (reference sequence). The CDR3 runs to 16 residues. CDR3 protein: CASSLGSAGTQETQYF. The CDR3 DNA follows: TGTGCCAGCAGCTTAGGCTCGGCGGGGACCCAAGAGACCCAGTACTTC.

The rearrangement links TRBV6-2 or TRBV6-3 to TRBJ1-6; D ambiguous. Germline loops: CDR1 MNHEY, CDR2 SVGEGT. The length of the CDR3 is 14 residues. The V and J ends lost 2 bases and 7 bases respectively, with 9 bases between them. CDR3 DNA sequence: TGTGCCAGCAGTTACGGACGGGAGAATTCACCCCTCCACTTT. Its translation is CASSYGRENSPLHF.

The V gene is TRBV9, the J gene TRBJ1-1, with D perhaps TRBD1 (5 bases). Germline CDR1 SGDLS, CDR2 YYNGEE. The CDR3 contains 15 residues. V lost 0 bases to trimming and J lost 4 bases, with 13 bases between them. CDR3 in amino acids: CASSVAGHGGTEAFF. In DNA, the CDR3 is TGTGCCAGCAGCGTAGCGGGCCACGGGGGCACTGAAGCTTTCTTT.

The count of this clone is one. The chain uses TRBV4-1 and TRBJ2-3, with 12 bases matching TRBD2. The CDR3 sequence is 16 residues long. The germline V gene encodes CDR1 MGHRA and CDR2 YSYEKL. Trimming took 2 bases from V and 3 from J; bases not matched to a gene: 3. CDR3 in DNA: TGCGCCAGCAGCCAATGGACTAGCGGGGCGACAGATACGCAGTATTTT. This gives the protein CASSQWTSGATDTQYF.

This sequence joins TRBV18 and TRBJ1-6, with 7 bases matching TRBD1. CDR1 KGHSH and CDR2 LQKENI come from the germline V gene. The CDR3 extends over 14 amino acids. The V segment lost 5 bases and the J segment 5 bases; nucleotides outside the gene matches: 3. Here the CDR3 DNA reads TGTGCCAGCTCAGACAGGGCCGATAATTCACCCCTCCACTTT. Its translation is CASSDRADNSPLHF.

In DNA form, the CDR3 reads TGTGCCAGCAGCTTTGCTAGCGGGGGAACAGATACGCAGTATTTT. Protein: CASSFASGGTDTQYF. The rearrangement uses TRBV7-2 and TRBJ2-3; 10 bases agree with TRBD2. V trimming: 3 bases; J trimming: 3 bases; junction bases outside the gene matches: 3. This CDR3 region has 15 residues. Germline CDR1 reads SGHTA; CDR2 reads FQGNSA.

This chain connects TRBV7-2 to TRBJ1-2, with 7 bases fitting TRBD1. The CDR3 extends over 17 amino acids. V lost 1 base, J lost 6 bases, and 14 bases stayed unmatched. Germline V gives CDR1 SGHTA, CDR2 FQGNSA. In DNA form, the CDR3 reads TGTGCCAGCAGCTTAGGGTTTGGAGGGGGCGCCGGCGATGGCTACACCTTC. It is translated as CASSLGFGGGAGDGYTF.

This clone was found a few times. The V and J genes are TRBV5-6 and TRBJ2-3, with D unclear. Germline-derived CDR1 and CDR2 are SGHDT and YYEEEE. V gave up 3 bases and J gave up 3 bases, with 5 bases separating them. The CDR3 length is 12 residues. The CDR3 reads CASSYQTDTQYF. The CDR3 region has the DNA TGTGCCAGCAGCTATCAAACAGATACGCAGTATTTT.

The chain couples TRBV5-4 to TRBJ1-2; tentatively, D is TRBD1 (6 bases). This CDR3 has 15 residues. CDR1 SGHNT and CDR2 YYREEE come from the germline V gene (reference sequence). V shed 0 bases and J shed 4 bases, with 13 bases lying between them. CDR3 residues: CASSLVPGESYGYTF. CDR3 nucleotides: TGTGCCAGCAGCTTGGTTCCAGGGGAGTCCTATGGCTACACCTTC.

The chain recombines TRBV15 with TRBJ1-4; D is possibly TRBD1 (5 bases). The germline V gene encodes CDR1 LNHNV and CDR2 YYDKDF (reference sequence). CDR3 length equals 14 residues. V lost 5 bases and J lost 0, with 7 bases in between. The CDR3 DNA sequence: TGTGCCACCAGCTGGGGGGCAACTAATGAAAAACTGTTTTTT. It encodes CATSWGATNEKLFF.

The chain couples TRBV7-8 to TRBJ1-2; D remains unclear. Per the germline V gene, CDR1 is SGHVS and CDR2 is FQNEAQ. There are 14 residues in the CDR3. Trimming left V 1 base short and J 4 bases short, with 10 bases between. For the CDR3, the DNA is TGTGCCAGCAGCTTAGGGCAGTCCTCCTATGGCTACACCTTC. It yields the protein CASSLGQSSYGYTF.

This clone was observed a single time. The gene calls are TRBV7-8 and TRBJ1-4; perhaps TRBD1 as D (6 bases). Trimming shortened V by 8 bases and J by 4 bases, and 14 bases separated the two germline ends. Germline CDR1 reads SGHVS; CDR2 reads FQNEAQ. The CDR3 consists of 14 residues. The CDR3 is CASRQGSSNEKLFF. The CDR3, as DNA: TGTGCCAGCCGCCAGGGGTCTAGTAATGAAAAACTGTTTTTT.

This sequence joins TRBV18 and TRBJ1-3; no clear D. The germline gives CDR1 KGHSH, CDR2 LQKENI. V shed 1 base and J shed 2 bases, with 6 bases lying between them. This CDR3 is 14 amino acids long. The CDR3 DNA is TGTGCCAGCTCACCACAAGGAGCTGGAAACACCATATATTTT. Residues: CASSPQGAGNTIYF.

The V and J genes are TRBV27 and TRBJ1-2, with 7 bases fitting TRBD1. The CDR3 totals 17 residues. Germline V CDR1 and CDR2: MNHEY, SMNVEV (reference sequence). The junction had 13 bases not matched to a gene; V was cut back by 4 bases and J by 2 bases. In nucleotides, the CDR3 is TGTGCCAGCAGTTCCAAAGCCGGGACAGTCCCGAACTATGGCTACACCTTC. As protein: CASSSKAGTVPNYGYTF.

The CDR3 protein is CASSSAGRTSANTGELFF. Here the CDR3 DNA reads TGCGCCAGCAGCTCCGCCGGAAGGACTAGTGCGAACACCGGGGAGCTGTTTTTT. The gene calls are TRBV5-1 and TRBJ2-2, with 7 bases aligning to TRBD2. Trimming cost V 3 bases and J 0 bases; bases outside gene matches: 11. The CDR3 runs to 18 residues. Looked up from germline, CDR1 is SGHRS and CDR2 is YFSETQ. The full variable domain, rest sourced from reference TRBV5-1 and TRBJ2-2, is KAGVTQTPRYLIKTRGQQVTLSCSPISGHRSVSWYQQTPGQGLQFLFEYFSETQRNKGNFPGRFSGRQFSNSRSEMNVSTLELGDSALYLCASSSAGRTSANTGELFFGEGSRLTVL.

The chain uses TRBV19 and TRBJ1-4; the D gene is possibly TRBD1 (6 bases). The CDR3 sequence is 13 residues long. Germline lookup yields CDR1 LNHDA and CDR2 SQIVND (reference sequence). V was cut by 5 bases and J by 8 bases, with 12 bases left in between. The CDR3 region is CASSDTGKEKLFF. CDR3 sequence (DNA): TGTGCCAGTAGTGACACAGGGAAAGAAAAACTGTTTTTT.

V usage is TRBV11-2 and J usage is TRBJ2-3; D ambiguous. The CDR3 spans 12 residues. Looked up from germline, CDR1 is SGHAT and CDR2 is FQNNGV. V shed 5 bases and J shed 3 bases, with 6 bases lying between them. This CDR3 is CASSSETDTQYF. The DNA of the CDR3 is TGTGCCAGCAGCAGTGAGACAGATACGCAGTATTTT.

The chain recombines TRBV15 with TRBJ1-1; 9 bases line up with TRBD1. Germline CDR1 and CDR2: LNHNV and YYDKDF (reference sequence). This CDR3 has 15 amino acids. V shed 2 bases, J shed 4 bases, and the junction held 5 bases outside the gene matches. CDR3 in DNA: TGTGCCACCAGCAGATTCACAGGGGGCATCACTGAAGCTTTCTTT. Amino acid sequence: CATSRFTGGITEAFF.

CDR3 coding DNA: TGTGCCAGCAGTTGGAGGGGGCTGGGTACAGATACGCAGTATTTT. This encodes CASSWRGLGTDTQYF. The chain uses TRBV27 and TRBJ2-3; tentatively, D is TRBD1 (7 bases). The CDR3 spans 15 residues. V was shortened by 4 bases and J by 3 bases, with 14 bases between the two germline ends. CDR1 and CDR2 from the germline V gene are MNHEY and SMNVEV (reference sequence).

This chain connects TRBV7-2 to TRBJ1-1; D is ambiguous. Between the trimmed V and J ends, which lost 5 bases and 1 base, there was a span of 14 bases. Germline values: CDR1 SGHTA, CDR2 FQGNSA. This CDR3 region has 15 residues. For the CDR3, the DNA is TGTGCCAGCAGCCCAACCCCGGCGGCGAACACTGAAGCTTTCTTT. Its protein is CASSPTPAANTEAFF.

The chain is built from TRBV7-2 and TRBJ2-7; D ambiguous. The CDR3 extends over 11 amino acids. V lost 4 bases and J lost 3, with 4 bases in between. CDR1 is SGHTA and CDR2 is FQGNSA in the germline V gene. DNA for the CDR3: TGTGCCAGCAGCTCCTACTACGAGCAGTACTTC. Protein product: CASSSYYEQYF.